This record covers a single T cell receptor beta chain. Its specificity is unknown. The V end was cut by 2 bases, the J end by 6 bases, with 10 bases between. The CDR3 is 14 amino acids. The V gene's germline CDR1 is MNHEY and CDR2 SMNVEV (reference sequence). This record comes from a study of CD8 T cells in ankylosing spondylitis. Preparation of TCR beta libraries was done by quantitative 5'-RACE with molecular barcodes. Via MiXCR, TCRdb re-called the 5' RACE reads, giving one row per CDR3 protein. The profile shows fewer than 250,000 distinct CDR3 sequences, around 19% of them singletons. Study-wide points: Relatively rare in peripheral blood, disease-linked clones were also CD8+. Significant enrichment of disease-linked clones was reportedly seen in matched ankylosing spondylitis synovial fluid. Certain motif variants had earlier appeared in reactive arthritis synovial fluid and blood. For ankylosing spondylitis blood, a TCR beta motif of several highly homologous variants appeared characteristic.

The specimen was blood, either unsorted or a sorted T cell fraction (not recorded which). The TCR sequence derives from a male donor with ankylosing spondylitis. The chain joins TRBV27 to TRBJ1-4; D possibly corresponds to TRBD1 (5 bases). The CDR3 DNA reads TGTGCCAGCAGTTTAAGCGCAGGGCATGAAAAACTGTTTTTT. Protein sequence: CASSLSAGHEKLFF.